Sequencing of this T cell receptor beta chain was carried out in a study of cytomegalovirus exposure and HLA in healthy donors (dated by TCRdb to about 2017). For the wider study: According to an earlier analysis of 450 to 650 of the donors, 150 million to 200 million T cells yielded 120 million or so unique TCR beta sequences and about 300 Gb of sequence data. An early release that covered some 640 HLA-typed donors contained approximately 300 gigabases of sequencing data and around 85 million unique TCR sequences. Several DR-DQ haplotypes were handled as single units for association and clustering, since linkage in the cohort was strong. Among the roughly 400 genotyped donors, 75% to 90% belonged to the genetic ancestry cluster associated with self-reported Caucasian donors. In an earlier analysis of a few hundred of the donors, high-throughput TCR beta sequencing was used to judge whether each TCR beta V gene segment behaved as functional or pseudogenic. Every repertoire in the discovery cohort had been generated on one and the same sequencing platform. Donor age, sex, ethnicity and CMV serostatus were compiled alongside the repertoire data. The number of typed donors differed by locus: roughly 629-640 for A, B, C, DRB1 and DQB1; approximately 520 for DQA1; 606 for DPA1; and roughly 490 for DPB1. Both class I and class II loci were covered by HLA typing, at four-digit resolution. In a later genetic analysis, genome-wide SNP genotypes for about three fifths of the roughly 670 donors were used, and that subset was treated as a discovery cohort. Across around 400 genotyped donors of the cohort, an average of roughly 200,000 unique TCR beta nucleotide sequences per donor were sequenced, and 15% to 20% of those sequences were non-productive. In the later analysis, no new phenotypic data were used to find candidate immune exposures; instead, reliance was placed on TCR beta sequences and their occurrence across donors. Along with the approximately 670-subject first cohort, a separate validation cohort of over a hundred different subjects was used. The study combined high-throughput TCR immunosequencing, statistical association of individual TCRs with disease status, and machine learning to predict cytomegalovirus infection status. The study used immunosequencing to profile the T cell repertoires of around 600 subjects and linked those repertoires to cytomegalovirus serostatus. A later analysis re-analyzed previously published TCR beta repertoires from 666 donors and added high-resolution HLA genotyping to study TCR occurrence patterns. The aim of the study was to test whether cataloging public T cell receptors could identify signatures of past pathogen exposure.

The receptor library was made with the immunoSEQ multiplex PCR assay. A mixture of 60 forward primers for TCR Vbeta segments and 13 reverse primers for TCR Jbeta segments was used in the multiplex PCR. Amplification of the CDR3 region of rearranged TCR beta genes was performed with a multiplex PCR assay on genomic DNA. Amplified TCR beta libraries were sequenced as 87-base-pair reads on the Illumina HiSeq System. The study's own analysis went as follows. A later analysis counted approximately 74 million unique TCR beta chains across the approximately 700 repertoires, and around 9.9 million of these chains were shared by at least two donors. Raw reads were error-corrected and collapsed into unique sequences with a nearest-neighbor algorithm that merged closely related sequences to remove PCR and sequencing errors. CDR3 sequences were aligned to IMGT reference sequences to assign V, D and J gene segments. Each retained sequence needed at least a six-nucleotide match to both a V gene segment and a J gene segment. A rearrangement counted as productive if the CDR3 had no stop codons and remained in frame with V and J, and every other rearrangement counted as non-productive. Following IMGT convention, CDR3 was defined as the stretch from the second conserved V-encoded cysteine to the conserved J-encoded phenylalanine. Sequences without an unambiguous match to a single V gene segment were excluded from the earlier analysis of a few hundred of the donors. In an earlier analysis of 587 of the donors, V segments were called functional above 56.7% productive rearrangements and were called segregating when the between-donor standard deviation exceeded 5%. A statistical classification framework was built to diagnose cytomegalovirus status from the catalog of TCR beta chain sequences. In a later analysis, V and J genes were assigned by comparing TCR nucleotide sequences against IMGT/GENE-DB human TR gene sequences. A later analysis assigned CDR3 sequences and most-parsimonious VDJ recombination scenarios with the TCRdist pipeline. In a later analysis, each TCR beta chain was defined by its CDR3 amino acid sequence together with its V-gene family, and reads without a unique V-gene family were excluded. As a way to deal with suspected cross-contamination and a sequencing artifact, a later analysis dropped 450 to 600 nucleotide sequences that were highly shared and had low generation probability. In a later analysis, a clonal expansion index for each public chain was calculated from normalized within-repertoire ranks of inferred template counts. In a later analysis, generation probabilities were computed using a VDJ recombination model fitted to out-of-frame rearrangements, and the results were checked against IGoR. In a later analysis, hypergeometric tests were used to score TCR-TCR, TCR-HLA and TCR-CMV co-occurrence, with a repertoire-size bias correction applied to TCR pairs. In a later analysis, false discovery rates were estimated by permuting HLA or CMV assignments 20 times. A later analysis grouped co-occurring TCRs with DBSCAN, adding TCRdist sequence similarity when clustering within HLA-allele-positive subsets. Repertoires with fewer than 30,000 or more than 120,000 public chains, plus five repertoires with anomalous nucleotide sharing, were excluded from co-occurrence clustering. TCRdb mirrors the immuneACCESS table, restricted to in-frame sequences. Some clones are absent from its copies; in checked studies, under half trace to an unresolved V gene, and the reason for the others is unknown. From that table come the V and J calls and clone size; the DNA was used to work out D and trimming. For this sample the table gives roughly 190,000 clones, of which more than 65% were detected only once. The top ten constitute more than 1.5% of the sample.

According to the germline V gene, CDR1 reads SGDLS and CDR2 reads YYNGEE. Including the terminal cysteine and phenylalanine, the CDR3 comprises 17 residues. Of all the DNA, just the CDR3 is kept, 51 bases in frame from base 1. Clipping removes 3 bases from V and 0 bases from J, with 8 as the unmatched junction base count. The cohort comprised some 730 healthy bone marrow donors. Cohort members were all nominally healthy when sampled, although unrecorded immune exposures were likely present. The donor tested CMV seropositive, placing the donor among the approximately 310 seropositive members of the cohort. A peripheral blood sample was provided by each donor, and peripheral blood mononuclear cells were used for TCR beta sequencing. Genomic DNA extraction from the blood cell samples was performed with the Qiagen DNeasy Blood Extraction Kit. Broader findings and caveats from the paper: The only immune exposure information available for the cohort was CMV serostatus. The classifier was reported to diagnose cytomegalovirus status with high specificity and sensitivity in both the original and validation cohorts. In vitro tests confirmed that a few of the cytomegalovirus-associated TCR beta chains recognize cytomegalovirus antigens. Roughly uniform sequencing depth across donors was assumed in presence/absence analyses, although this assumption may not hold. It was suggested by the authors that the approach could potentially be generalized to other disease states and immunological phenotypes. The study listed 164 TCR beta chains as associated with cytomegalovirus. In a later analysis, several top co-occurrence clusters were reported to appear linked to parvovirus B19, influenza, CMV and Epstein-Barr virus. Because counts were too low, more than 15 rarely observed V segments, including chromosome 9 orphons, were excluded from the earlier analysis of fewer than 650 of the donors. Only TCR beta chains were sequenced in this cohort, and the absence of alpha or paired-chain data limited detectable features. In a later genetic analysis, a missense DCLRE1C variant was associated with V-gene and J-gene trimming of TCR beta chains, and the association was replicated in an independent cohort. A cluster of highly shared sequence variants was judged likely to represent a technical artifact of the sequencing pipeline. When HLA alleles, especially DR and DQ, strongly co-occurred, TCR associations were difficult to assign to individual alleles. A further reported finding was that TCR beta sequences accurately predicted the HLA-A and HLA-B alleles for most subjects in the first cohort. According to a later analysis, most CMV-associated TCR beta chains appeared to be HLA-restricted, and the HLA associations seemed to be driven largely by CMV exposure. According to a later genetic analysis, donors in an Asian-associated ancestry cluster had fewer N-insertions in productive TCRs than the approximately 630-donor mean. In an earlier analysis of about 540 of the donors, most TCR beta V segments were observed in productive rearrangements about 87% or about 30% of the time, broadly matching IMGT annotations. Because HLA typing was unavailable for some donors at each locus, only the typed subset was used in association tests. In a later analysis, some 17,000 TCR beta sequences were associated with specific HLA alleles at a false discovery rate of 0.05. Most TCR sequences were seen in very few donors, while some public TCRs were found in many individuals. Some IMGT-functional V segments, including TRBV6-2 and TRBV6-3, could not be distinguished by the 87-base-pair reads and were therefore excluded. A later analysis found that HLA-associated TCR beta chains were more clonally expanded and had lower generation probabilities than equally common non-associated chains. Linkage disequilibrium might explain the correlated functional status among segregating V segments, but an unknown experimental factor could not be excluded. In a later analysis, the rate of TCR association differed among HLA loci, with DRB1 alleles having the most associated TCRs and HLA-C alleles having the fewest.

Points on this clone: Its target antigen remains unknown. Base quality data are lacking; no much larger clone is found one base away.

The TCR originated in a girl aged 5-17 years in good health and CMV-seropositive. The V gene is TRBV9 and the J gene is TRBJ2-3; the junction holds 9 bases that match TRBD2. The specimen sequenced was PBMCs. CDR3 protein: CASSGSGGVSSTDTQYF. The DNA reads TGTGCCAGCAGCGGTAGCGGGGGAGTTTCTAGCACAGATACGCAGTATTTT. With the portions outside the CDR3 filled from the reference TRBV9 and TRBJ2-3 genes, the complete variable region becomes DSGVTQTPKHLITATGQRVTLRCSPRSGDLSVYWYQQSLDQGLQFLIQYYNGEERAKGNILERFSAQQFPDLHSELNLSSLELGDSALYFCASSGSGGVSSTDTQYFGPGTRLTVL.